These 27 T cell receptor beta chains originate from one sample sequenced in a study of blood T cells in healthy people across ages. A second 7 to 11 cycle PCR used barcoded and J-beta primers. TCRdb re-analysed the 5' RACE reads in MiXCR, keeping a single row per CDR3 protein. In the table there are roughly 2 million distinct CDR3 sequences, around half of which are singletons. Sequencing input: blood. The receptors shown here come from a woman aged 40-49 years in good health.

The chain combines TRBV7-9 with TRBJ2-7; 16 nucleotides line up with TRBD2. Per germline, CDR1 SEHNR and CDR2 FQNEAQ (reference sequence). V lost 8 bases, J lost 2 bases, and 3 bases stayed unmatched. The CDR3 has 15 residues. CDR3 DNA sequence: TGTGCCAGCGGAGGGACTAGCGGGGGGGCCTACGAGCAGTACTTC. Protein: CASGGTSGGAYEQYF.

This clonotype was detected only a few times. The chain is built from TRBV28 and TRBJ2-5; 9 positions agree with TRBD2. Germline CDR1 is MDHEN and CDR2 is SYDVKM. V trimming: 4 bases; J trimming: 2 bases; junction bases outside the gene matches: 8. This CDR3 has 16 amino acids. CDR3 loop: CASSSWPSGVQETQYF. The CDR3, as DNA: TGTGCCAGCAGTTCTTGGCCTAGCGGGGTTCAAGAGACCCAGTACTTC.

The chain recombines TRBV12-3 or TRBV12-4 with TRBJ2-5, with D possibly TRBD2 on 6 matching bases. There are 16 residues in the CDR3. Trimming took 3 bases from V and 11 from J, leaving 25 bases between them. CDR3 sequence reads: CASSFGAGTGAGEQYF. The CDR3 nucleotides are TGTGCCAGCAGTTTCGGGGCGGGGACTGGAGCGGGTGAGCAGTACTTC.

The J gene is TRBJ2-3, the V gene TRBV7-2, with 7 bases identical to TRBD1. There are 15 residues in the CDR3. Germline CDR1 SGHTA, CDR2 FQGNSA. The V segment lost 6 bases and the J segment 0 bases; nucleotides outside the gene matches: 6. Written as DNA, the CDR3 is TGTGCCAGCAGTACAGGGGATTGGAGCACAGATACGCAGTATTTT. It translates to CASSTGDWSTDTQYF.

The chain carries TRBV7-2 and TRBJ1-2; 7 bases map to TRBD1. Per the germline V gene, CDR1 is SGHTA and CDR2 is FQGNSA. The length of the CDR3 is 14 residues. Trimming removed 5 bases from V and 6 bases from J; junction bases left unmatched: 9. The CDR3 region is CASSPRQGLHGYTF. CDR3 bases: TGTGCCAGCAGCCCCCGACAGGGCCTACATGGCTACACCTTC.

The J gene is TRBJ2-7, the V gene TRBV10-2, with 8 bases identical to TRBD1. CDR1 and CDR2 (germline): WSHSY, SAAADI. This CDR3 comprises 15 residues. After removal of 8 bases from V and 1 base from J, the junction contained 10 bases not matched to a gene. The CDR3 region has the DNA TGCGCCAGCCTTTCGGACAGGGTGGGGTCCTACGAGCAGTACTTC. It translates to CASLSDRVGSYEQYF.

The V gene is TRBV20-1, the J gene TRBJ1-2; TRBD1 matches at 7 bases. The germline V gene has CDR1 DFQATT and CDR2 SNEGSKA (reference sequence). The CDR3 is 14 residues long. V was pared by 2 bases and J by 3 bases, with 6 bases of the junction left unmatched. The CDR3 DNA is TGCAGTGCTAGATTAGACAGGGCGCACTATGGCTACACCTTC. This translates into CSARLDRAHYGYTF.

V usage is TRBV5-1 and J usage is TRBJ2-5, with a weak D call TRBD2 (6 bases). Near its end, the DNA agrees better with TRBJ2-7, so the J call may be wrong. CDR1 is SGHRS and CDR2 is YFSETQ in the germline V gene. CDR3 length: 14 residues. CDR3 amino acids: CASSLNGGRNEQYF. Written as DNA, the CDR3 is TGCGCCAGCAGCTTGAACGGGGGTCGGAACGAGCAGTACTTC.

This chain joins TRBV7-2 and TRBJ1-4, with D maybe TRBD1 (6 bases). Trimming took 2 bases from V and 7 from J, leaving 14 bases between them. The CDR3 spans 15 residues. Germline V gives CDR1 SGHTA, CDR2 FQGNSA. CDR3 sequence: CASSLSGVKGEKLFF. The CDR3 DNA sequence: TGTGCCAGCAGCTTATCAGGGGTGAAGGGTGAAAAACTGTTTTTT.

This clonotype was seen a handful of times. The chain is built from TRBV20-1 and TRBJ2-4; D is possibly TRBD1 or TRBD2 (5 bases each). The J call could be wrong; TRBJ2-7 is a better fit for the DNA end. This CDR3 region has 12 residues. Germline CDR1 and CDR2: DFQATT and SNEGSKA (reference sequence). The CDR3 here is CSAREWGCEQYF. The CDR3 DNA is TGCAGTGCTAGAGAGTGGGGGTGCGAGCAGTACTTC.

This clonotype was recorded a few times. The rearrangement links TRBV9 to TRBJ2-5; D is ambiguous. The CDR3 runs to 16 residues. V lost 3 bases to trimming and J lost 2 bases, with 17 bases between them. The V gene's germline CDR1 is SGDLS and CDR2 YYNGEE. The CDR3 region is CASSEQLMTPQETQYF. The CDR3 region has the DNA TGTGCCAGCAGCGAGCAACTTATGACCCCACAAGAGACCCAGTACTTC.

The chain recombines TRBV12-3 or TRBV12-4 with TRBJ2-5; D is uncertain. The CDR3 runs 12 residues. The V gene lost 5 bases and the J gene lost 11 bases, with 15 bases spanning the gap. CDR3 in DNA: TGTGCCAGCAGTCCCCTCCGCTCTGAGCAGTACTTC. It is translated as CASSPLRSEQYF.

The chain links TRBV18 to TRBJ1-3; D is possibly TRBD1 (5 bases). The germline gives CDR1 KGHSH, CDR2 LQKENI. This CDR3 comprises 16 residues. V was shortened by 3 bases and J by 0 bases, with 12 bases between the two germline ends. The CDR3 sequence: CASSPGLPRSGNTIYF. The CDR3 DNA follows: TGTGCCAGCTCACCGGGACTGCCCCGCTCTGGAAACACCATATATTTT. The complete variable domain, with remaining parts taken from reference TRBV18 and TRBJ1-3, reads NAGVMQNPRHLVRRRGQEARLRCSPMKGHSHVYWYRQLPEEGLKFMVYLQKENIIDESGMPKERFSAEFPKEGPSILRIQQVVRGDSAAYFCASSPGLPRSGNTIYFGEGSWLTVV.

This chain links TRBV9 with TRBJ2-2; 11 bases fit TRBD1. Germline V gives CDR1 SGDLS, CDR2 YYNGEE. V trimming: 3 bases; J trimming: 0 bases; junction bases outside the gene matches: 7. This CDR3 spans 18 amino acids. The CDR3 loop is CASSARTGGLTNTGELFF. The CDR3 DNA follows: TGTGCCAGCAGCGCTCGGACAGGGGGCCTGACGAACACCGGGGAGCTGTTTTTT.

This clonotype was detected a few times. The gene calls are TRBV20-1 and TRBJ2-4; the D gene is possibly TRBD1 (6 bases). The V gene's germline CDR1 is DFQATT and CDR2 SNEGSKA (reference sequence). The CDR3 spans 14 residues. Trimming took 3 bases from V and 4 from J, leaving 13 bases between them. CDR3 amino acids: CSASEDSRKNIQYF. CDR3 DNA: TGCAGTGCTAGCGAGGACAGTAGAAAAAACATTCAGTACTTC.

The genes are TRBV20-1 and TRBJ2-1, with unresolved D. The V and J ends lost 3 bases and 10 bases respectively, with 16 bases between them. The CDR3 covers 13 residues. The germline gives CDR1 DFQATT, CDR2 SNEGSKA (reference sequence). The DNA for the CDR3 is TGCAGTGCTAGGCGGACCTCCATCAGAGAGCAGTTCTTC. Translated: CSARRTSIREQFF.

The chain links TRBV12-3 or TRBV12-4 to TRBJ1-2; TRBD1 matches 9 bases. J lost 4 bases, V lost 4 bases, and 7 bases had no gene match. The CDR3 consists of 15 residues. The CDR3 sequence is CASSSPGTGFYGYTF. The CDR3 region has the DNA TGTGCCAGCAGTTCGCCAGGGACAGGGTTCTATGGCTACACCTTC.

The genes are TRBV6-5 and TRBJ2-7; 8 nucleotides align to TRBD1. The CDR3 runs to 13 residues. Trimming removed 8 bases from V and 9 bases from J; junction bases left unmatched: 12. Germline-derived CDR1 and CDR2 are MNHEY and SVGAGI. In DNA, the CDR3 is TGTGCCAGCCGCGGACAGGGTTCCCACGGGCAGTACTTC. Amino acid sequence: CASRGQGSHGQYF.

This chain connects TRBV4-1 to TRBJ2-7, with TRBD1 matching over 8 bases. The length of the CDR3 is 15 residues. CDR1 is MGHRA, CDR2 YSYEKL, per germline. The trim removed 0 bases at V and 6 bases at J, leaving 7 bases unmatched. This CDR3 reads CASSQEQGGRFEQYF. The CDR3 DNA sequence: TGCGCCAGCAGCCAAGAACAGGGGGGTCGTTTCGAGCAGTACTTC.

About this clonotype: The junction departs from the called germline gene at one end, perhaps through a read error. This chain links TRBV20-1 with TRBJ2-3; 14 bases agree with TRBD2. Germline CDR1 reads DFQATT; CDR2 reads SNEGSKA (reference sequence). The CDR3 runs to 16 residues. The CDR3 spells CSATGLAGGLTDAQYF. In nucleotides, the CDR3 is TGCAGTGCTACCGGACTAGCGGGGGGACTCACAGATGCGCAGTATTTT.

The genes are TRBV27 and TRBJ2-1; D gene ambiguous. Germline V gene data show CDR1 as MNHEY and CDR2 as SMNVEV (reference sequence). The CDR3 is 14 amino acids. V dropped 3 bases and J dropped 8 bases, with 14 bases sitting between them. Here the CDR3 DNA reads TGTGCCAGCAGTTTGGACCCGGTGGTCCATGAGCAGTTCTTC. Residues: CASSLDPVVHEQFF.

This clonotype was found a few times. DNA of the CDR3: TGCAGCGCCGCCCCAGATACGCAGTATTTT. Translating it yields CSAAPDTQYF. The chain links TRBV29-1 to TRBJ2-3, with D unclear. Per the germline V gene, CDR1 is SQVTM and CDR2 is ANQGSEA. The CDR3 sequence is 10 residues long. Trimming pared 7 bases from V and 4 bases from J, leaving 6 bases between.

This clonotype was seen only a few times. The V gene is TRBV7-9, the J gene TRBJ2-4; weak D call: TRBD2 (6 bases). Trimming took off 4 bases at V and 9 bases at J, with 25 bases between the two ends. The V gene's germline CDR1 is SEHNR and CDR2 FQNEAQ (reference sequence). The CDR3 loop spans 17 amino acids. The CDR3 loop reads CASSSLGGGGPGGIQYF. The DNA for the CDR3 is TGTGCCAGCAGCTCACTCGGGGGAGGAGGGCCCGGTGGCATTCAGTACTTC.

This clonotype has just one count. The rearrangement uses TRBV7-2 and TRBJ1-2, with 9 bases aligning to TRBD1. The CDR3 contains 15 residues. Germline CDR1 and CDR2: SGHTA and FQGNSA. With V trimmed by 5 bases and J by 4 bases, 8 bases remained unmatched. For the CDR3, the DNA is TGTGCCAGCAGCCCTGCGACAGGGGGTTTCTATGGCTACACCTTC. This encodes CASSPATGGFYGYTF.

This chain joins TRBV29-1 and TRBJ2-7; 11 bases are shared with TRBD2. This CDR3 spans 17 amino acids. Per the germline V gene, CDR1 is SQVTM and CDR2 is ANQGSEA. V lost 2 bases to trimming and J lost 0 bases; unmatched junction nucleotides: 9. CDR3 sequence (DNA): TGCAGCGTTGAATATCGGACTAGCGGGCTTTACTCCTACGAGCAGTACTTC. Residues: CSVEYRTSGLYSYEQYF.

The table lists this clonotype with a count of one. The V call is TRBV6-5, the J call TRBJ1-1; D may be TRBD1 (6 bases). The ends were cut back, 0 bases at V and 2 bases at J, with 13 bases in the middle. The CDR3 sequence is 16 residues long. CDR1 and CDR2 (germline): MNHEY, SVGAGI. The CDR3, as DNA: TGTGCCAGCAGTTACTCAAGCGGGGGCCGCAACACTGAAGCTTTCTTT. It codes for CASSYSSGGRNTEAFF.

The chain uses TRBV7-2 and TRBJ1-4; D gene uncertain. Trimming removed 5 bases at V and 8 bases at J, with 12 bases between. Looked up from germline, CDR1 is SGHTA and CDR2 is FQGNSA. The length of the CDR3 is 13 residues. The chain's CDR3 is CASSIRHREKLFF. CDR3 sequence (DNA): TGTGCCAGCAGCATACGCCACAGAGAAAAACTGTTTTTT. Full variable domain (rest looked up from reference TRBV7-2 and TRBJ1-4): GAGVSQSPSNKVTEKGKDVELRCDPISGHTALYWYRQSLGQGLEFLIYFQGNSAPDKSGLPSDRFSAERTGGSVSTLTIQRTQQEDSAVYLCASSIRHREKLFFGSGTQLSVL.